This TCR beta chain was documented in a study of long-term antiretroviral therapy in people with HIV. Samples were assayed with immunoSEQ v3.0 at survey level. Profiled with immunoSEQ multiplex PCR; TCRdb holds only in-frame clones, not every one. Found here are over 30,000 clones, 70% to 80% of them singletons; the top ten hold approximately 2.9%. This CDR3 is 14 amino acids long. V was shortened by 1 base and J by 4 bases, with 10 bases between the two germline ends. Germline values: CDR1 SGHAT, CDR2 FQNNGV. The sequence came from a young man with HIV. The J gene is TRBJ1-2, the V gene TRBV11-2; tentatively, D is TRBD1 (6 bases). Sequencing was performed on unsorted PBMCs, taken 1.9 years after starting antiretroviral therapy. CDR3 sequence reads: CASSLGTGPYGYTF. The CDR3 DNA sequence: TGTGCCAGCAGCTTAGGAACAGGGCCCTATGGCTACACCTTC.